The text below deals with one TCR beta chain. The antigen it recognizes is unknown. Germline and junction disagree at one end, which may indicate a read error. This specimen comes from a study of cytomegalovirus exposure and HLA in healthy donors (TCRdb year 2017). Concerning the study at large: An earlier analysis of 587 of the donors reported about 300 Gb of sequence data and approximately 120 million unique TCR beta sequences obtained from 150 million to 200 million T cells. An early release covering around 630 HLA-typed donors comprised about 290 gigabases of sequencing data and roughly 85 million unique TCR sequences. Of the 300 to 400 genotyped donors, about 80% fell in the genetic ancestry cluster associated with self-reported Caucasian donors. The study aimed to test whether signatures of past pathogen exposure could be identified by cataloging public T cell receptors. The study profiled the T cell repertoires of hundreds of subjects by immunosequencing and related them to cytomegalovirus serostatus. Along with the roughly 700-subject first cohort, a separate validation cohort of around 120 different subjects was used. High-throughput TCR immunosequencing, statistical association of individual TCRs with disease status, and machine learning were combined to predict cytomegalovirus infection status. To study patterns of TCR occurrence, a later analysis re-analyzed previously published TCR beta repertoires from 500 to 850 donors and added high-resolution HLA genotyping. Rather than drawing on any new phenotypic data, the later analysis identified candidate immune exposures from TCR beta sequences and the way those sequences occurred across donors. To decide whether each TCR beta V gene segment behaved as functional or pseudogenic, an earlier analysis of 587 of the donors relied on high-throughput TCR beta sequencing. Donor age, sex, ethnicity and CMV serostatus were collected together with the repertoire data. A later genetic analysis used genome-wide SNP genotypes for about 60% of the roughly 700 donors, treating that subset as a discovery cohort. Every discovery cohort repertoire had been produced on one sequencing platform. HLA typing covered class I and class II loci at four-digit resolution. Typing coverage differed by locus: A, B, C, DRB1 and DQB1 were typed in about 629-640 donors, DQA1 in roughly 500, DPA1 in around 610, and DPB1 in about 450. A few DR-DQ haplotypes were handled as single units for association and clustering because linkage in the cohort was strong. On average, 235,054 unique TCR beta nucleotide sequences were sequenced per donor among 300 to 500 genotyped donors of the cohort, with about 19% of those sequences being non-productive. Broader findings and caveats from the paper: Most TCR sequences were seen in very few donors, while some public TCRs were found in many individuals. Correlated functional status among segregating V segments might be attributable to linkage disequilibrium, but an unknown experimental factor could not be ruled out. Presence/absence analyses assumed roughly uniform sequencing depth across donors, an assumption that may not hold. In both the original and validation cohorts, the classifier was reported to diagnose cytomegalovirus status with high specificity and sensitivity. Immune exposure information for the cohort was limited to CMV serostatus. A later analysis found that TCR association rates varied across HLA loci, with DRB1 alleles showing the most associated TCRs and HLA-C alleles the fewest. Only TCR beta chains were sequenced in this cohort, and the absence of alpha or paired-chain data limited detectable features. Because counts were too low, fewer than 20 rarely observed V segments, including chromosome 9 orphons, were excluded from the earlier analysis of some 590 of the donors. According to a later analysis, most CMV-associated TCR beta chains appeared to be HLA-restricted, and the HLA associations seemed to be driven largely by CMV exposure. A cluster of highly shared sequence variants was judged likely to be a technical artifact of the sequencing pipeline. Strong co-occurrence of HLA alleles, especially DR and DQ, made assigning TCR associations to individual alleles difficult. A further reported finding was that TCR beta sequences accurately predicted the HLA-A and HLA-B alleles for most subjects in the first cohort. In the study, 150 to 200 TCR beta chains were listed as associated with cytomegalovirus. In an earlier analysis of a few hundred of the donors, most TCR beta V segments were observed in productive rearrangements about 87% or about 30% of the time, broadly matching IMGT annotations. A later analysis associated roughly 17,000 TCR beta sequences with specific HLA alleles at a false discovery rate of 0.05. A later analysis reported that several top co-occurrence clusters appeared linked to parvovirus B19, influenza, CMV and Epstein-Barr virus. In a later genetic analysis, fewer N-insertions in productive TCRs were reported among donors in an Asian-associated ancestry cluster than the approximately 670-donor mean. Compared with equally common non-associated chains, HLA-associated TCR beta chains in a later analysis were more clonally expanded and had lower generation probabilities. V-gene and J-gene trimming of TCR beta chains was associated with a missense DCLRE1C variant in a later genetic analysis, and the association was replicated in an independent cohort. The authors suggested that the approach could potentially be extended to other disease states and immunological phenotypes. In vitro tests confirmed that a few of the cytomegalovirus-associated TCR beta chains recognize cytomegalovirus antigens. HLA typing was unavailable for some donors at each locus, so association tests used only the typed subset.

The library was obtained by the immunoSEQ multiplex PCR assay. For the multiplex PCR, a mixture combining 60 forward primers for TCR Vbeta segments and 13 reverse primers for TCR Jbeta segments was used. The CDR3 region of rearranged TCR beta genes was amplified from genomic DNA with a multiplex PCR assay. On the Illumina HiSeq System, the amplified TCR beta libraries were sequenced as 87-base-pair reads. Per the source publication's procedure: A later analysis tallied approximately 87 million unique TCR beta chains across the 650 to 750 repertoires, and approximately 11 million of those chains were shared by two or more donors. A nearest-neighbor algorithm error-corrected the raw reads and collapsed the reads into unique sequences, merging closely related sequences to remove PCR and sequencing errors. Alignment of CDR3 sequences to IMGT reference sequences was used to assign V, D and J gene segments. Each retained sequence needed at least a six-nucleotide match to both a V gene segment and a J gene segment. Rearrangements were called productive when the CDR3 lacked stop codons and stayed in frame with V and J; all others were non-productive. Following IMGT convention, CDR3 was defined as the stretch from the second conserved V-encoded cysteine up to the conserved J-encoded phenylalanine. Sequences without an unambiguous match to a single V gene segment were excluded from the earlier analysis of a few hundred of the donors. An earlier analysis of 450 to 650 of the donors called V segments functional above 56.7% productive rearrangements and segregating when the between-donor standard deviation exceeded 5%. A statistical classification framework was built for diagnosing cytomegalovirus status from the catalog of TCR beta chain sequences. V and J gene assignment, in a later analysis, came from comparing TCR nucleotide sequences with IMGT/GENE-DB human TR gene sequences. A later analysis assigned CDR3 sequences and most-parsimonious VDJ recombination scenarios with the TCRdist pipeline. In a later analysis, every TCR beta chain was defined by the combination of its CDR3 amino acid sequence and its V-gene family, and reads without a unique V-gene family were dropped. A later analysis removed 592 highly shared, low-generation-probability nucleotide sequences to deal with suspected cross-contamination and a sequencing artifact. In a later analysis, a clonal expansion index for each public chain was calculated from normalized within-repertoire ranks of inferred template counts. A later analysis computed generation probabilities with a VDJ recombination model fitted to out-of-frame rearrangements, and checked the results against IGoR. Hypergeometric tests were used in a later analysis to score TCR-TCR, TCR-HLA and TCR-CMV co-occurrence, with a repertoire-size bias correction applied to the TCR pairs. To estimate false discovery rates, a later analysis permuted the HLA or CMV assignments 20 times. In a later analysis, co-occurring TCRs were grouped using DBSCAN, and TCRdist sequence similarity was added for clustering within HLA-allele-positive subsets. Repertoires with fewer than 30,000 or more than 120,000 public chains, plus five repertoires with anomalous nucleotide sharing, were excluded from co-occurrence clustering. TCRdb took this table from immuneACCESS and kept in-frame rearrangements with V and J called. Such tables lack part of the clones; where checked against another copy, unresolved V genes explain under half of the gap, and the rest is unexplained. The D gene and trimming were derived from the DNA, and the V and J assignments and clone size from that table. The sample data list 100,000 to 150,000 clones, and roughly 82% of these were observed just once. The ten top clones hold 4.2% of the sample.

In total, roughly 670 healthy bone marrow donors made up the cohort. At the time of sampling, every cohort member was nominally healthy, though immune exposures that went unrecorded were likely present. The donor was CMV seropositive and belonged to the group of 250 to 300 seropositive cohort members. Each donor provided a peripheral blood sample, and peripheral blood mononuclear cells were used for TCR beta sequencing. The Qiagen DNeasy Blood Extraction Kit was used to extract genomic DNA from the blood cell samples. The sample was PBMCs. This sequence originates from a male donor in good health and CMV-seropositive.

In nucleotides, the sequence is TGTGTAGCGGGGGGGCAAGAGACCCAGTACTTC. The resulting protein is CVAGGQETQYF. Rearrangement joined TRBV20-1 to TRBJ2-5, with 11 middle bases fitting TRBD2. The germline V gene (reference sequence) gives CDR1 as DFQATT and CDR2 as SNEGSKA. Taken from cysteine to phenylalanine, the CDR3 has 11 residues. Of all the DNA, just the CDR3 is kept, 33 bases in frame from base 1.